This entry concerns a single T cell receptor beta chain. The data belong to a study of blood T cell repertoires in COVID-19. Study summary: Sample material is recorded as cDNA or gDNA derived from T cells, B-cell-depleted T cells, or PBMCs.

Assay used: immunoSEQ multiplex PCR; TCRdb lists only in-frame clones, some missing. The table has about 160,000 clones, roughly 84% seen once. The clonotype originates from a man between 18 and 35 years old with active or convalescent COVID-19. The sample taken for sequencing was peripheral blood.

As DNA, the CDR3 is TGCGCCAGCAGCCAAGGTACAGGGGTGGCCTACGAGCAGTACTTC. This codes for CASSQGTGVAYEQYF. The rearrangement uses TRBV4-1 and TRBJ2-7; 7 positions agree with TRBD1. Germline lookup yields CDR1 MGHRA and CDR2 YSYEKL. V gave up 1 base and J gave up 2 bases; unmatched junction bases: 5. This CDR3 spans 15 amino acids.